This record concerns one T cell receptor beta chain sequence. These data originate in a study of blood T cell repertoires in COVID-19. Study information: Italy, Spain and the United States were the sources of the convalescent and acute COVID-19 samples. The analysed material was cDNA or gDNA that came from T cells, B-cell-depleted T cells, or PBMCs.

In the study's own analysis: Nucleated cell counts were estimated from reference gene primer amplification. Here immunoSEQ multiplex PCR was the method, and the copy in TCRdb shows in-frame clones only, minus some. Clonal size and the V and J genes are those of that table, whereas D and trimming came from the DNA. The sample carries 60,000 to 90,000 clones, 75% to 95% recorded once. The CDR3 is 12 residues long. V dropped 4 bases and J dropped 4 bases, with 8 bases sitting between them. In germline, CDR1 is LGHDT, CDR2 YNNKEL (reference sequence). This clonotype originated in a woman older than 75 with acute or convalescent COVID-19. This sequence joins TRBV3-1 (or the pseudogene TRBV3-2) and TRBJ2-7; D is uncertain. The sequencing sample was made of peripheral blood. CDR3 bases: TGTGCCAGCAGCCGCGAGCGATACGAGCAGTACTTC. Its translation: CASSRERYEQYF.